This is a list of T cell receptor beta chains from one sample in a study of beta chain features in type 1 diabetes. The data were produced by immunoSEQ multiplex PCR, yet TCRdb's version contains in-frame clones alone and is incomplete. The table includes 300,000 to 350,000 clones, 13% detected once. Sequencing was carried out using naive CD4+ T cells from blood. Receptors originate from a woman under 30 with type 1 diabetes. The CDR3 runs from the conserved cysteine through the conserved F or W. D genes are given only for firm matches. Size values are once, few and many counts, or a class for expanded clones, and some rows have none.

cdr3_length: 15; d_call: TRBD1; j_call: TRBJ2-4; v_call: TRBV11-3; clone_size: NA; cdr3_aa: CASSPRGQGQNIQYF; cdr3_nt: TGTGCCAGCAGCCCCCGGGGACAGGGACAAAACATTCAGTACTTC
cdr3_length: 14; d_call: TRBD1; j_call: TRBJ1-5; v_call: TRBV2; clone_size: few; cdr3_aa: CASSGGQGNQPQHF; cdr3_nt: TGTGCCAGCTCAGGGGGGCAAGGCAATCAGCCCCAGCATTTT
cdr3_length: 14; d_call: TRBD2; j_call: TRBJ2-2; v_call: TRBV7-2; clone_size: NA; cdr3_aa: CASSLRLADGELFF; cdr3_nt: TGTGCCAGCAGCTTGAGACTAGCAGACGGGGAGCTGTTTTTT
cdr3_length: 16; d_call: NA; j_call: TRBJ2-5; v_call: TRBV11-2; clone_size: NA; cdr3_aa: CASSPTLATAVWSQYF; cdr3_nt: TGTGCCAGCAGCCCCACTCTAGCGACCGCCGTCTGGTCCCAGTACTTC
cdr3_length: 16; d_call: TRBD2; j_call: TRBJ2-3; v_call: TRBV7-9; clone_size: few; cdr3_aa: CASSLKTSGGTDTQYF; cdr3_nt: TGTGCCAGCAGCTTAAAGACTAGCGGGGGCACAGATACGCAGTATTTT
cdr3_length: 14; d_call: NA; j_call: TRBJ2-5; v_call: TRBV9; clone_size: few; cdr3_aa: CASSPGLGRETQYF; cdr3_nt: TGTGCCAGCAGCCCGGGCTTAGGGAGGGAGACCCAGTACTTC
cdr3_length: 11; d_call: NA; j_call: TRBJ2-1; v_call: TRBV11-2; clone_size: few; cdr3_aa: CASSPHNEQFF; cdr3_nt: TGTGCCAGCAGCCCTCACAATGAGCAGTTCTTC
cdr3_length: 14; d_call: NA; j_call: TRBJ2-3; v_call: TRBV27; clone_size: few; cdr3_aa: CASSSVGRADTQYF; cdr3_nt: TGTGCCAGCAGTTCAGTAGGTCGGGCAGATACGCAGTATTTT
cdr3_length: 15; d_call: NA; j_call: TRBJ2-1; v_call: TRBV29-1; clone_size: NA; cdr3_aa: CSVRTLLSSYNEQFF; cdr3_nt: TGCAGCGTCAGGACTCTCCTGAGCTCCTACAATGAGCAGTTCTTC
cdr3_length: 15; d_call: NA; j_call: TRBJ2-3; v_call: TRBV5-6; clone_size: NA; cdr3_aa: CASSPRWGSTDTQYF; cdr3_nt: TGTGCCAGCAGCCCTCGGTGGGGCAGCACAGATACGCAGTATTTT
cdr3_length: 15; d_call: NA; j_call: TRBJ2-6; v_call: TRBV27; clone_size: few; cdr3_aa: CASLSPSSGANVLTF; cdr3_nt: TGTGCCAGCCTTAGCCCAAGCTCTGGGGCCAACGTCCTGACTTTC
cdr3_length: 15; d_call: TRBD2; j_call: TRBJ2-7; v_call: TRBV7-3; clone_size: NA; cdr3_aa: CASSLRGGGSYEQYF; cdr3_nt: TGTGCCAGCAGCTTAAGGGGCGGGGGGTCCTACGAGCAGTACTTC
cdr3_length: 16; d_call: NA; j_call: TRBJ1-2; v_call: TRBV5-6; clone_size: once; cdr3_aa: CASSLRRVRGNYGYTF; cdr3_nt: TGTGCCAGCAGCTTGAGGAGGGTTCGGGGCAACTATGGCTACACCTTC
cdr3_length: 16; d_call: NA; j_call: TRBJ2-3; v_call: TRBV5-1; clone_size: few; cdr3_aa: CASSLALPRGTDTQYF; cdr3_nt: TGCGCCAGCAGCTTGGCACTCCCCAGGGGCACAGATACGCAGTATTTT